The 2 T cell receptor beta chains below all came from one sample that was sequenced in a study. TCRdb itself ran the RT-PCR reads through MiXCR, one entry per CDR3 protein. Among more than 550,000 distinct CDR3 sequences listed, 11% to 15% were seen once. Material: memory CD4+ T cells from blood. These receptor sequences come from a female donor in good health, serving as a healthy control.

This clonotype has at least ten counts. The chain has TRBV10-3 and TRBJ2-5, with no clear D. Trimming cost V 10 bases and J 2 bases, with 8 bases left between them. This CDR3 contains 11 residues. Germline V gene sequence: CDR1 ENHRY, CDR2 SYGVKD. The CDR3 reads CATAGQETQYF. The CDR3 DNA is TGTGCCACCGCTGGGCAAGAGACCCAGTACTTC.

Ten or more counts support this clonotype. The chain joins TRBV5-1 to TRBJ2-3; a possible D gene is TRBD1 (5 bases). This CDR3 spans 14 amino acids. The ends were cut back, 0 bases at V and 2 bases at J, with 7 bases in the middle. Germline values: CDR1 SGHRS, CDR2 YFSETQ. The DNA of the CDR3 is TGCGCCAGCAGCTTGGCACAGGACACAGATACGCAGTATTTT. This sequence encodes CASSLAQDTDTQYF.